This T cell receptor beta chain was profiled in a study of neurological immune-mediated disorders. This sample's time point: longitudinal time-point 2. This clonotype was counted ten times or more. TCRdb re-analysed the 5' RACE reads in MiXCR, keeping a single row per CDR3 protein. The profile shows approximately 82,000 distinct CDR3 sequences, about 13% of them singletons. In germline, CDR1 is ENHRY, CDR2 SYGVKD. The CDR3 runs 14 residues. Germline trimming cut 4 bases from V and 4 bases from J; bases unmatched to any gene: 5. The rearrangement uses TRBV10-3 and TRBJ2-5; 8 bases line up with TRBD2. This TCR derives from a female donor with HTLV-1-associated myelopathy (HAM/TSP). The sequencing input was PBMCs. As DNA, the CDR3 is TGTGCCATCAGTGTGGGACTAGAGGGAGAGACCCAGTACTTC. The encoded protein is CAISVGLEGETQYF.